The subject of this entry is one TCR beta chain. Its target is not known. Deletions cut 4 bases from V and 0 bases from J, with 11 bases between. The CDR3 length is 15 residues. Germline lookup yields CDR1 SEHNR and CDR2 FQNEAQ (reference sequence). Per the study methods: After removing out-of-frame reads, around 2,000,000 distinct TCRbeta sequences remained. TCRdb's table, derived via immunoSEQ multiplex PCR, lists solely in-frame clones and lacks some. V, J and clone size were drawn from that table, and D and trimming were deduced from the DNA. The data show roughly 84,000 clones, 80% seen once. Single viable CD3+CD4+CD8-CD45RO+ cells were sorted as the memory CD4+ T cells. This specimen comes from a study of memory CD4+ T cells and cytomegalovirus serostatus. General observations from the study: CMV serostatus prediction reached median AUC about 0.96, or 0.93 with US-trained model. Of roughly 180 reported CMV TCRbeta sequences, 55 to 80 were found in memory CD4+ repertoires. Suggested: most of the CMV-linked TCR signature lies in CD4+ memory cells.

This chain links TRBV7-9 with TRBJ2-3; a weak D match, TRBD1 (6 bases). Sequencing input: memory CD4+ T cells from blood. This receptor was taken from an adult in good health and CMV-seronegative. As DNA, the CDR3 is TGTGCCAGCAGCTCCACAGGGTCTAGCACAGATACGCAGTATTTT. Protein product: CASSSTGSSTDTQYF.